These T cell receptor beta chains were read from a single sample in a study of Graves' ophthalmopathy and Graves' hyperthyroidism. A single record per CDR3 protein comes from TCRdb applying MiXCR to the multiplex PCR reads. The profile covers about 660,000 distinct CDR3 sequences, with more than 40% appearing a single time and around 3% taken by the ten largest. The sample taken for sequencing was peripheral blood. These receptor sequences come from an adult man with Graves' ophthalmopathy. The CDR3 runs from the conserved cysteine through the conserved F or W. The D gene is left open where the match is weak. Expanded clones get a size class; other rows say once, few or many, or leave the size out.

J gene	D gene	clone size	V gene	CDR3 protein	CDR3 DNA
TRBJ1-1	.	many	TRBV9	CASSVGGQLPTITEAFF	TGTGCCAGCAGCGTAGGGGGGCAGCTACCGACGATCACTGAAGCTTTCTTT
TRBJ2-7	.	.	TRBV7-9	CAGSLGQRGGQYF	TGTGCCGGCAGCCTCGGCCAAAGGGGGGGGCAGTACTTC
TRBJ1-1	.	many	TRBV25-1	CASSPWGTEAFF	TGTGCCAGCAGCCCCTGGGGGACTGAAGCTTTCTTT
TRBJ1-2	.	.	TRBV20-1	CSARRADGYTF	TGCAGTGCTAGAAGGGCAGACGGCTACACCTTC
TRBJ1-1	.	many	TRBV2	CASIPRAATEAFF	TGTGCCAGCATCCCCAGGGCGGCCACTGAAGCTTTCTTT
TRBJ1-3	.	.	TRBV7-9	CAWSGVSGNTIYF	TGTGCCTGGAGTGGAGTGTCTGGAAACACCATATATTTT
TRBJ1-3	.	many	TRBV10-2	CASSVGSGLRGNTIYF	TGCGCCAGCAGTGTAGGGAGCGGCTTGAGAGGAAACACCATATATTTT
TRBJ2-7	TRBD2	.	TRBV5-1	CASSLELAGVRDEQYF	TGCGCCAGCAGCTTGGAACTAGCGGGAGTTAGGGACGAGCAGTACTTC
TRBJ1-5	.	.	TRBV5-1	CASSQTAGSNQPQHF	TGCGCCAGCAGCCAAACCGCGGGTAGCAATCAGCCCCAGCATTTT
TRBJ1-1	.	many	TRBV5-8	CASSFYMNTEAFF	TGTGCCAGCAGCTTTTACATGAACACTGAAGCTTTCTTT
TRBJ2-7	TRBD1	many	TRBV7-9	CASSGDSAAYEQYF	TGTGCCAGCAGCGGGGACAGCGCAGCCTACGAGCAGTACTTC
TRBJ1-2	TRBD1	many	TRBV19	CASSRQGAGINYGYTF	TGTGCCAGTAGTAGACAGGGGGCCGGAATTAACTATGGCTACACCTTC
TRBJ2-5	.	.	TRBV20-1	CSVKTQYF	TGCAGCGTTAAGACGCAGTACTTC
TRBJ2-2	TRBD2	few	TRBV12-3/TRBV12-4	CASSYREAGELFF	TGTGCCAGCAGTTATCGGGAGGCCGGGGAGCTGTTTTTT
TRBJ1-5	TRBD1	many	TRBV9	CASSTGQGTAQPQHF	TGTGCCAGCAGCACGGGACAGGGAACCGCTCAGCCCCAGCATTTT
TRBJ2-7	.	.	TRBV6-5	CASSYSLRGDYEQYF	TGTGCCAGCAGTTACTCGTTACGGGGAGACTACGAGCAGTACTTC
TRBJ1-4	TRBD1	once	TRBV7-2	CASRSGTALEGEKLFF	TGTGCCAGCAGGTCCGGGACAGCTCTGGAGGGTGAAAAACTGTTTTTT
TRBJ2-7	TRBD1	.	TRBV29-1	CSLGGSAYEQYF	TGCAGCTTAGGGGGCAGCGCCTACGAGCAGTACTTC
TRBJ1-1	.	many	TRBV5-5	CASSLRVQGGNTEAFF	TGTGCCAGCAGCTTGAGGGTACAGGGCGGGAACACTGAAGCTTTCTTT
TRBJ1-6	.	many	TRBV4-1	CASSQVSVWNSPLHF	TGCGCCAGCAGCCAAGTGTCGGTATGGAATTCACCCCTCCACTTT
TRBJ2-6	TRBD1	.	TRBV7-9	CASSYRGDRVNVLTF	TGTGCCAGCAGCTACAGGGGCGACAGGGTGAACGTCCTGACTTTC
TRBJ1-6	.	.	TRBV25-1	CASSEHAGDSPLHF	TGTGCCAGCAGTGAGCATGCAGGGGATTCACCCCTCCACTTT
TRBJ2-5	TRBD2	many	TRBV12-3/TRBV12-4	CASRLAGGIETQYF	TGTGCCAGCAGACTAGCGGGAGGCATAGAGACCCAGTACTTC
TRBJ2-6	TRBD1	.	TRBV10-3	CATLSGTGGGPGANVLTF	TGTGCCACCCTTTCCGGAACAGGGGGCGGTCCTGGGGCCAACGTCCTGACTTTC
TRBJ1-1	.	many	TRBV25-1	CASSENSGRYTEAFF	TGTGCCAGCAGTGAAAATTCGGGGAGGTACACTGAAGCTTTCTTT
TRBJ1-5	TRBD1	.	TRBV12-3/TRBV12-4	CASSRTGGVNQPQHF	TGTGCCAGCAGCCGGACAGGGGGCGTCAATCAGCCCCAGCATTTT
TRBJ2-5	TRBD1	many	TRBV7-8	CASSLGQGFKTQYF	TGTGCCAGCAGCTTGGGACAGGGCTTTAAGACCCAGTACTTC
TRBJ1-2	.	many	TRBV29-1	CSAGEGHGYTF	TGCAGCGCTGGGGAGGGTCATGGCTACACCTTC
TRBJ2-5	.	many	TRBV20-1	CSARAQRRSDQETQYF	TGCAGTGCTAGAGCCCAGAGGAGGTCAGACCAAGAGACCCAGTACTTC
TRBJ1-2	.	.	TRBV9	CASSVGGTPTNYGYTF	TGTGCCAGCAGCGTAGGCGGGACTCCTACTAACTATGGCTACACCTTC
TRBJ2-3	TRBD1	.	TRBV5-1	CASSQTTGGYTDTQYF	TGCGCCAGCAGCCAGACGACAGGGGGCTACACAGATACGCAGTATTTT
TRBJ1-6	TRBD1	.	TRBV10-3	CAIKGTGKPLHF	TGTGCCATCAAGGGGACAGGGAAACCCCTCCACTTT
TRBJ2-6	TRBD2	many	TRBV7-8	CASSLVLAGEPGANVLTF	TGTGCCAGCAGCTTAGTGCTAGCGGGAGAGCCTGGGGCCAACGTCCTGACTTTC
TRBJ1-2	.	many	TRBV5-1	CASRGTGYGYTF	TGCGCCAGCAGGGGAACAGGGTATGGCTACACCTTC
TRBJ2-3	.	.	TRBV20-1	CSARSPLDTQYF	TGCAGTGCTAGATCACCCTTAGATACGCAGTATTTT
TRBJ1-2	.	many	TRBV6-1	CASSETGFYGYTF	TGTGCCAGCAGTGAAACGGGCTTCTATGGCTACACCTTC
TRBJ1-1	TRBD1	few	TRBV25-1	CASSPTGAKAFF	TGTGCCAGCAGCCCGACAGGGGCTAAAGCTTTCTTT
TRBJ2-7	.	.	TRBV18	CASSPGDGREQYF	TGTGCCAGCTCACCGGGTGATGGTCGAGAGCAGTACTTC
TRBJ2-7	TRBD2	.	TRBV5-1	CASSFGVAGASYEQYF	TGCGCCAGCAGCTTCGGGGTAGCGGGAGCTTCCTACGAGCAGTACTTC
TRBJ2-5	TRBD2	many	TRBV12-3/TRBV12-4	CASSFPGLAETQYF	TGTGCCAGCAGTTTTCCGGGACTAGCTGAGACCCAGTACTTC
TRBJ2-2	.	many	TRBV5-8	CASSEGVTNTGELFF	TGTGCCAGCAGCGAGGGAGTGACGAACACCGGGGAGCTGTTTTTT
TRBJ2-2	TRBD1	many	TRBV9	CASSLLPGQGAGELFF	TGTGCCAGCAGCTTACTTCCGGGACAGGGGGCCGGGGAGCTGTTTTTT
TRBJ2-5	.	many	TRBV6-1	CASNLVETQYF	TGTGCCAGCAATCTCGTCGAGACCCAGTACTTC
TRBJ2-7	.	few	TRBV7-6	CASSLDDGFSYEQYF	TGTGCCAGCAGCTTAGATGACGGGTTCTCCTACGAGCAGTACTTC
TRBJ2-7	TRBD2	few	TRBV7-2	CASSPTSGFSYEQYF	TGTGCCAGCAGCCCAACTAGCGGCTTCTCCTACGAGCAGTACTTC
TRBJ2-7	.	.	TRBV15	CAPNSYEQYF	TGTGCCCCCAACTCCTACGAGCAGTACTTC
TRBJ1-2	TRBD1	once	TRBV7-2	CASSQDWGQGSGGGYTF	TGTGCCAGCAGCCAAGATTGGGGACAGGGTTCAGGCGGAGGCTACACCTTC
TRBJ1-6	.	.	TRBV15	CATSRDPYSPLHF	TGTGCCACCAGCAGAGACCCCTATTCACCCCTCCACTTT
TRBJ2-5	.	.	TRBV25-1	CASSETTDGKTQYF	TGTGCCAGCAGTGAAACCACGGACGGGAAGACCCAGTACTTC
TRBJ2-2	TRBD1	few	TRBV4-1	CASSQRDRADTGELFF	TGCGCCAGCAGCCAACGGGACAGGGCCGACACCGGGGAGCTGTTTTTT
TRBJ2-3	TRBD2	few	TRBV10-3	CAISESRAGASTDTQYF	TGTGCCATCAGTGAGTCCCGGGCGGGAGCCAGCACAGATACGCAGTATTTT
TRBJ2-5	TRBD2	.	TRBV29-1	CSVEDEGSGEETQYF	TGCAGCGTTGAAGATGAGGGTAGCGGGGAAGAGACCCAGTACTTC
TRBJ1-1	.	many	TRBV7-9	CASSTRTSSDTEAFF	TGTGCCAGCAGCACCAGGACCTCGTCGGACACTGAAGCTTTCTTT
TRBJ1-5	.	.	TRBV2	CANRAEETQHF	TGTGCCAACCGGGCGGAAGAGACCCAGCATTTT
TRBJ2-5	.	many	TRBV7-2	CASSLALAGAETQYF	TGTGCCAGCAGCTTAGCCCTTGCGGGGGCAGAGACCCAGTACTTC
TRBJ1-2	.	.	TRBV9	CASSVGGSYGYTF	TGTGCCAGCAGCGTAGGGGGCTCCTATGGCTACACCTTC
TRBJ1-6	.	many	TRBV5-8	CASSHTPWDSPLHF	TGTGCCAGCAGCCACACCCCTTGGGATTCACCCCTCCACTTT
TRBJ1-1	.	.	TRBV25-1	CASSSRKENTEAFF	TGTGCCAGCAGCAGCCGGAAAGAGAACACTGAAGCTTTCTTT
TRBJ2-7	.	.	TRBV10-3	CASRDITYEQYF	TGTGCTAGCCGGGACATAACCTACGAGCAGTACTTC
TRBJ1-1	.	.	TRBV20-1	CSATQRSNTEAFF	TGCAGTGCGACCCAACGGAGCAACACTGAAGCTTTCTTT